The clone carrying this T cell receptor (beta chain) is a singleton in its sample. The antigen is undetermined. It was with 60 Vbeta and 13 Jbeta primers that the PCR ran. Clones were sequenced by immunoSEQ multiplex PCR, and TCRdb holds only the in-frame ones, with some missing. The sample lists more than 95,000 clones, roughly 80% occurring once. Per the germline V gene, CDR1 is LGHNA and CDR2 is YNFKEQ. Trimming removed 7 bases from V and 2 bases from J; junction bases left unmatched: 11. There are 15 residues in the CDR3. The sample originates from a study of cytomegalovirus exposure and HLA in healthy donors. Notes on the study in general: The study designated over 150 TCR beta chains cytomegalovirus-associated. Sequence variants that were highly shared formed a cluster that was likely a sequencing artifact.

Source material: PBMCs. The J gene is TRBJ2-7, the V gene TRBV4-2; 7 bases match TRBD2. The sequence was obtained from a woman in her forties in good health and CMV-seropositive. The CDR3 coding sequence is TGTGCCAGCACCCCGCAAATGGGGGGGGCCTACGAGCAGTACTTC. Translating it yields CASTPQMGGAYEQYF.